This is a list of T cell receptor beta chains from one sample in a study of spatial heterogeneity in lung cancer. One entry per CDR3 protein results from TCRdb running MiXCR on the 5' RACE reads. The data hold about 120,000 distinct CDR3 sequences, with approximately 11% observed a single time. Sample: PBMCs, taken at follow-up. Receptors were obtained from a female donor with early-stage non-small cell lung cancer. Both conserved end residues are part of each CDR3. The order of the fields is CDR3 DNA, CDR3 protein, V gene, J gene, clone size, D gene. D genes are given only for firm matches. Where a row states a size, it is once, few, many or the class of an expanded clone; other rows omit it.

cdr3_nt: TGTGCCAGCTCACCCCCCACACCGAACACCGGGGAGCTGTTTTTT
cdr3_aa: CASSPPTPNTGELFF
v_call: TRBV18
j_call: TRBJ2-2
clone_size: -
d_call: -

cdr3_nt: TGTGCCAGCAGCTTAGACAGAATTAGCAATCAGCCCCAGCATTTT
cdr3_aa: CASSLDRISNQPQHF
v_call: TRBV7-2
j_call: TRBJ1-5
clone_size: -
d_call: -

cdr3_nt: TGTGCCAGCAGTTACCCCTCCCCGGGGCAGTTCTTC
cdr3_aa: CASSYPSPGQFF
v_call: TRBV6-2/TRBV6-3
j_call: TRBJ2-1
clone_size: -
d_call: -

cdr3_nt: TGCAGCGTGGCCAATTTACAGACCGGCTACACCTTC
cdr3_aa: CSVANLQTGYTF
v_call: TRBV29-1
j_call: TRBJ1-2
clone_size: many
d_call: -

cdr3_nt: TGCAGTGCTAGAGATCTCGGGACAGGGCAAGATACGCAGTATTTT
cdr3_aa: CSARDLGTGQDTQYF
v_call: TRBV20-1
j_call: TRBJ2-3
clone_size: -
d_call: TRBD1

cdr3_nt: TGTGCCAGCAGTTGGGGATCCTCTGCGGAGACCCAGTACTTC
cdr3_aa: CASSWGSSAETQYF
v_call: TRBV6-2/TRBV6-3
j_call: TRBJ2-5
clone_size: -
d_call: -

cdr3_nt: TGTGCCACCAGTGATCCATGGACTAGTGCAGATACGCAGTATTTT
cdr3_aa: CATSDPWTSADTQYF
v_call: TRBV24-1
j_call: TRBJ2-3
clone_size: few
d_call: TRBD2

cdr3_nt: TGTGCCAGCAGCTCCCAGGGGAGGGTGAGCACTGAAGCTTTCTTT
cdr3_aa: CASSSQGRVSTEAFF
v_call: TRBV5-4
j_call: TRBJ1-1
clone_size: -
d_call: -

cdr3_nt: TGTGCCAGCAGCCTACGACTAGCGGGAGGACTCACAGATACGCAGTATTTT
cdr3_aa: CASSLRLAGGLTDTQYF
v_call: TRBV5-4
j_call: TRBJ2-3
clone_size: -
d_call: TRBD2

cdr3_nt: TGTGCCAGCAGCCCGACAGGAATGAACACTGAAGCTTTCTTT
cdr3_aa: CASSPTGMNTEAFF
v_call: TRBV12-3/TRBV12-4
j_call: TRBJ1-1
clone_size: few
d_call: -

cdr3_nt: TGTGCCAGCAGTCCCCGTCTCACTGAAGCTTTCTTT
cdr3_aa: CASSPRLTEAFF
v_call: TRBV28
j_call: TRBJ1-1
clone_size: many
d_call: -

cdr3_nt: TGTGCCAGCAGCTTGAACAGGGGCGCTAACTATGGCTACACCTTC
cdr3_aa: CASSLNRGANYGYTF
v_call: TRBV11-2
j_call: TRBJ1-2
clone_size: -
d_call: TRBD1

cdr3_nt: TGTGCCAGCAAAGAATCATACAGCTCTGGAAACACCATATATTTT
cdr3_aa: CASKESYSSGNTIYF
v_call: TRBV2
j_call: TRBJ1-3
clone_size: -
d_call: -

cdr3_nt: TGTGCCAGCAGCTTATATCCGGGACTAGCGCTCGATGAGCAGTTCTTC
cdr3_aa: CASSLYPGLALDEQFF
v_call: TRBV7-2
j_call: TRBJ2-1
clone_size: -
d_call: TRBD2

cdr3_nt: TGTGCCAGCAGTTACGTTGGGGGTTACTACGAGCAGTACTTC
cdr3_aa: CASSYVGGYYEQYF
v_call: TRBV6-2/TRBV6-3
j_call: TRBJ2-7
clone_size: once
d_call: -

cdr3_nt: TGTGCCAGCAGCTCGAGACAGGGGAAAGGGGAGTATGACTTC
cdr3_aa: CASSSRQGKGEYDF
v_call: TRBV7-9
j_call: TRBJ2-4
clone_size: few
d_call: TRBD1

cdr3_nt: TGTGCCAGCAGTTTATCCCGGGATCAGCCCCAGCATTTT
cdr3_aa: CASSLSRDQPQHF
v_call: TRBV27
j_call: TRBJ1-5
clone_size: many
d_call: -

cdr3_nt: TGTGCCAGGCCGGAGATAGCGGGAGATACAGATACGCAGTATTTT
cdr3_aa: CARPEIAGDTDTQYF
v_call: TRBV2
j_call: TRBJ2-3
clone_size: -
d_call: TRBD2

cdr3_nt: TGTGCCAGCAGTTCGGAAGGTTGGGGCCACTATGGCTACACCTTC
cdr3_aa: CASSSEGWGHYGYTF
v_call: TRBV28
j_call: TRBJ1-2
clone_size: -
d_call: -

cdr3_nt: TGTGCCAGCTCACCACCGAGTGAAGGGTGGCTGAGGTACTTC
cdr3_aa: CASSPPSEGWLRYF
v_call: TRBV18
j_call: TRBJ2-4
clone_size: -
d_call: -

cdr3_nt: TGTGCCAGTAGGGTCGGAGGGGGCGGCGAAAAACTGTTTTTT
cdr3_aa: CASRVGGGGEKLFF
v_call: TRBV19
j_call: TRBJ1-4
clone_size: -
d_call: TRBD1

cdr3_nt: TGTGCCAGCAGCTACCGGAGGGGCAGCAATCAGCCCCAGCATTTT
cdr3_aa: CASSYRRGSNQPQHF
v_call: TRBV7-8
j_call: TRBJ1-5
clone_size: few
d_call: -

cdr3_nt: TGTGCCACCAGTGGGGCGGGAGGGCCATACAATGAGCAGTTCTTC
cdr3_aa: CATSGAGGPYNEQFF
v_call: TRBV24-1
j_call: TRBJ2-1
clone_size: many
d_call: TRBD2

cdr3_nt: TGTGCCAGTAGTAGGGCTAGCGGGGGATACAATGAGCAGTTCTTC
cdr3_aa: CASSRASGGYNEQFF
v_call: TRBV19
j_call: TRBJ2-1
clone_size: few
d_call: TRBD2

cdr3_nt: TGTGCCAGCAGCTCTCGACAGGGAAACTATGGCTACACCTTC
cdr3_aa: CASSSRQGNYGYTF
v_call: TRBV11-2
j_call: TRBJ1-2
clone_size: many
d_call: TRBD1

cdr3_nt: TGTGCCAGCAGGACAGGGCAGAACACCGGGGAGCTGTTTTTT
cdr3_aa: CASRTGQNTGELFF
v_call: TRBV12-3/TRBV12-4
j_call: TRBJ2-2
clone_size: many
d_call: TRBD1

cdr3_nt: TGTGCCAGCAGCCGGGCAGGGGAAGCTTTCTTT
cdr3_aa: CASSRAGEAFF
v_call: TRBV3-1
j_call: TRBJ1-1
clone_size: -
d_call: -

cdr3_nt: TGTGCCAGCAGTCCCCTAGGGACAGGGGACTACGAGCAGTACTTC
cdr3_aa: CASSPLGTGDYEQYF
v_call: TRBV27
j_call: TRBJ2-7
clone_size: -
d_call: TRBD1

cdr3_nt: TGTGCCAGCAGCCCTACAACTAATGAAAAACTGTTTTTT
cdr3_aa: CASSPTTNEKLFF
v_call: TRBV7-2
j_call: TRBJ1-4
clone_size: few
d_call: -

cdr3_nt: TGCGCCAGCAGCAACGCAGGGGGCGCGGGGGAAAAACTGTTTTTT
cdr3_aa: CASSNAGGAGEKLFF
v_call: TRBV5-1
j_call: TRBJ1-4
clone_size: few
d_call: TRBD1

cdr3_nt: TGCAGTGCTAGAGCCTATTCGAATGAGCAGTTCTTC
cdr3_aa: CSARAYSNEQFF
v_call: TRBV20-1
j_call: TRBJ2-1
clone_size: -
d_call: -

cdr3_nt: TGTGCCAGCAGGCAGGGGGCTCCCGCAAAGGAGCAGTTCTTC
cdr3_aa: CASRQGAPAKEQFF
v_call: TRBV27
j_call: TRBJ2-1
clone_size: medium-sized
d_call: TRBD1

cdr3_nt: TGTGCCAGCAGCTTAGAGGTCTACGGGGGGACCCAGTACTTC
cdr3_aa: CASSLEVYGGTQYF
v_call: TRBV11-2
j_call: TRBJ2-5
clone_size: few
d_call: -

cdr3_nt: TGTGCCAGCAGCTTCGCTAGCGGGAGGGTCGATGAGCAGTTCTTC
cdr3_aa: CASSFASGRVDEQFF
v_call: TRBV11-2
j_call: TRBJ2-1
clone_size: few
d_call: TRBD2

cdr3_nt: TGTGCCAGTAGCTCCGGACTAGCGGGAGTCGGAGATACGCAGTATTTT
cdr3_aa: CASSSGLAGVGDTQYF
v_call: TRBV19
j_call: TRBJ2-3
clone_size: many
d_call: TRBD2

cdr3_nt: TGTGCCAGCAGTAGCCAGGGGATTGGCTACACCTTC
cdr3_aa: CASSSQGIGYTF
v_call: TRBV2
j_call: TRBJ1-2
clone_size: many
d_call: -

cdr3_nt: TGCAGTGCTTCGAGTAATCGACCCACCGGGGAGCTGTTTTTT
cdr3_aa: CSASSNRPTGELFF
v_call: TRBV20-1
j_call: TRBJ2-2
clone_size: -
d_call: -

cdr3_nt: TGTGCCAGCAGTTGGGGACTAGCGGGAGGGCCCTCCCTGCTCCTCAGCTCCTACAATGAGCAGTTCTTC
cdr3_aa: CASSWGLAGGPSLLLSSYNEQFF
v_call: TRBV6-2/TRBV6-3
j_call: TRBJ2-1
clone_size: -
d_call: TRBD2

cdr3_nt: TGTGCCAGCAGTGAATATCCTAGCACAGATACGCAGTATTTT
cdr3_aa: CASSEYPSTDTQYF
v_call: TRBV6-1
j_call: TRBJ2-3
clone_size: once
d_call: -

cdr3_nt: TGTGCCACCAGTGATTTGGTTACTAGCAGCTATGAGCAGTTCTTC
cdr3_aa: CATSDLVTSSYEQFF
v_call: TRBV24-1
j_call: TRBJ2-1
clone_size: many
d_call: -

cdr3_nt: TGTGCCAGCAGCCTAAACGGCGGCTATGGCTACACCTTC
cdr3_aa: CASSLNGGYGYTF
v_call: TRBV7-2
j_call: TRBJ1-2
clone_size: -
d_call: -